These 32 T cell receptor beta chains came from one sample sequenced in a study of cytomegalovirus exposure and HLA in healthy donors. PCR was performed using 60 Vbeta and 13 Jbeta primers. Method: immunoSEQ multiplex PCR; TCRdb's copy keeps in-frame clones and lacks some. Its table records about 200,000 clones. Specimen: PBMCs. The receptors were sampled from a girl aged 2 to 10 in good health and CMV-seropositive.

In nucleotides, the CDR3 is TGTGCCAGCAGTGGACAGGGGTACTATGGCTACACCTTC. Translating it yields CASSGQGYYGYTF. V gene TRBV2 combines with J gene TRBJ1-2, with 8 positions matching TRBD1. V was pared by 4 bases and J by 3 bases, with 1 base of the junction left unmatched. In germline, CDR1 is SNHLY, CDR2 FYNNEI. The CDR3 totals 13 residues.

The chain links TRBV20-1 to TRBJ1-2, with D uncertain. The CDR3 is made up of 10 amino acids. Trimming shortened V by 3 bases and J by 12 bases, and 11 bases separated the two germline ends. CDR1 is DFQATT and CDR2 is SNEGSKA in the germline V gene (reference sequence). The CDR3, as DNA: TGCAGTGCTAGGTACGGTTCTCACACCTTC. Protein: CSARYGSHTF.

The V and J genes are TRBV20-1 and TRBJ2-7; 7 bases align to TRBD1. The V gene end was trimmed by 5 bases and the J gene end by 7 bases; junction bases not matched to a gene: 2. The CDR3 is made up of 10 amino acids. Germline CDR1 and CDR2: DFQATT and SNEGSKA (reference sequence). The CDR3 region has the DNA TGCAGTGCTGCCAGGGGGGAGCAGTACTTC. Translating gives CSAARGEQYF.

The chain uses TRBV6-1 and TRBJ2-7; D gene ambiguous. This CDR3 is 12 amino acids long. Between the trimmed V and J ends, which lost 8 bases and 3 bases, there was a span of 11 bases. The germline gives CDR1 MNHNS, CDR2 SASEGT. CDR3 sequence (DNA): TGTGCCAGCGGTCCAAGCCTCTACGAGCAGTACTTC. It translates to CASGPSLYEQYF.

The chain carries TRBV5-1 and TRBJ2-7, with 7 bases identical to TRBD2. CDR3 length: 15 residues. With V trimmed by 0 bases and J by 0 bases, 3 bases remained unmatched. The germline V gene encodes CDR1 SGHRS and CDR2 YFSETQ. CDR3 sequence (DNA): TGCGCCAGCAGCTTGGTCCGCGGGAGCTCCTACGAGCAGTACTTC. Protein sequence: CASSLVRGSSYEQYF.

The V and J genes are TRBV30 and TRBJ1-2; D remains unclear. V shed 1 base and J shed 8 bases, with 11 bases lying between them. The CDR3 is 12 residues long. Germline V gene lookup returns CDR1 GTSNPN and CDR2 SVGIG (reference sequence). The CDR3, as DNA: TGTGCCTGGAGTGCAGCTGACTGGGGCTACACCTTC. It yields the protein CAWSAADWGYTF. The full variable domain, completed using reference TRBV30 and TRBJ1-2, is SQTIHQWPATLVQPVGSPLSLECTVEGTSNPNLYWYRQAAGRGLQLLFYSVGIGQISSEVPQNLSASRPQDRQFILSSKKLLLSDSGFYLCAWSAADWGYTFGSGTRLTVV.

The chain recombines TRBV5-8 with TRBJ2-3; 10 bases align to TRBD2. Germline V CDR1 and CDR2: SGHTS, YDEGEE. The CDR3 sequence is 17 residues long. V was clipped by 0 bases and J by 5 bases; unmatched bases: 9. The CDR3 here is CASSLASGRKGGDTQYF. In DNA form, the CDR3 reads TGTGCCAGCAGCTTGGCTAGCGGGAGAAAGGGGGGAGATACGCAGTATTTT.

The rearrangement links TRBV5-1 to TRBJ2-3, with 11 bases matching TRBD2. The junction had 9 bases not matched to a gene; V was cut back by 0 bases and J by 6 bases. The CDR3 length is 17 residues. Germline-derived CDR1 and CDR2 are SGHRS and YFSETQ. The CDR3 reads CASSLDIAGGPSDTQYF. The CDR3 DNA follows: TGCGCCAGCAGCTTGGATATAGCGGGAGGGCCGTCGGATACGCAGTATTTT. Supplemented by reference TRBV5-1 and TRBJ2-3, the full variable domain reads KAGVTQTPRYLIKTRGQQVTLSCSPISGHRSVSWYQQTPGQGLQFLFEYFSETQRNKGNFPGRFSGRQFSNSRSEMNVSTLELGDSALYLCASSLDIAGGPSDTQYFGPGTRLTVL.

This sequence joins TRBV12-1 and TRBJ2-5; TRBD2 is taken as the D call from the table, unchecked against the DNA. TRBV12-1 constitutes a pseudogene. The CDR3 has 18 amino acids. CDR3 sequence reads: CASSFARVASGHQETQYF. The CDR3 nucleotides read TGTGCCAGCAGCTTTGCCCGGGTGGCTAGCGGGCACCAAGAGACCCAGTACTTC.

The chain employs TRBV2 and TRBJ1-2; D is unresolved. Trimming stripped 3 bases from V and 0 bases from J, with 8 bases between. Per the germline V gene, CDR1 is SNHLY and CDR2 is FYNNEI. CDR3 length equals 14 residues. The CDR3 loop reads CASSDEGANYGYTF. As DNA, the CDR3 is TGTGCCAGCAGTGATGAGGGTGCTAACTATGGCTACACCTTC.

This chain links TRBV28 with TRBJ2-1; TRBD2 matches 10 bases. Germline trimming cut 5 bases from V and 6 bases from J; bases unmatched to any gene: 7. Germline V CDR1 and CDR2: MDHEN, SYDVKM. The CDR3 totals 15 residues. The CDR3: CASSPLAGVSNEQFF. The CDR3, as DNA: TGTGCCAGCAGTCCGCTAGCGGGAGTATCCAATGAGCAGTTCTTC.

The rearrangement joins TRBV4-1 to TRBJ1-3; 8 nucleotides align to TRBD1. The V gene's germline CDR1 is MGHRA and CDR2 YSYEKL. This CDR3 spans 16 amino acids. V lost 3 bases, J lost 11 bases, and 15 bases stayed unmatched. The CDR3 protein is CASSQHRSQNRGAIYF. CDR3 DNA: TGCGCCAGCAGCCAGCACAGAAGCCAAAACAGGGGGGCCATATATTTT.

The rearrangement uses TRBV5-1 and TRBJ1-2; 9 positions agree with TRBD1. This CDR3 is 16 amino acids long. V gave up 3 bases and J gave up 4 bases; unmatched junction bases: 10. Germline V gene lookup returns CDR1 SGHRS and CDR2 YFSETQ. This CDR3 is CASSSEFDRGGYGYTF. Here the CDR3 DNA reads TGCGCCAGCAGCTCGGAGTTTGACAGGGGGGGCTATGGCTACACCTTC.

CDR3 loop: CAISEVAGGGAADTQYF. DNA for the CDR3: TGTGCCATCAGTGAGGTAGCGGGAGGAGGGGCCGCAGATACGCAGTATTTT. The V call is TRBV10-3, the J call TRBJ2-3; 10 positions agree with TRBD2. J lost 4 bases, V lost 2 bases, and 9 bases had no gene match. The CDR3 covers 17 residues. Looked up from germline, CDR1 is ENHRY and CDR2 is SYGVKD.

To note about this clone: This CDR3 fails to terminate in the conserved phenylalanine or tryptophan, so it likely reflects a read error. V is TRBV6-1 and J is TRBJ1-5; tentatively, D is TRBD1 (5 bases). Trimming stripped 4 bases from V and 6 bases from J, with 25 bases between. Germline V gene lookup returns CDR1 MNHNS and CDR2 SASEGT. This CDR3 spans 18 amino acids. In nucleotides, the CDR3 is TGTGCCAGCAGTGTAAGTCCTCTCTGGGGCAGATCCCCTCAGCCCCAGCATTAT. Protein: CASSVSPLWGRSPQPQHY.

The chain has TRBV6-1 and TRBJ2-7; no reliable D call. V lost 4 bases to trimming and J lost 0 bases, with 16 bases between them. Germline V lookup: CDR1 MNHNS, CDR2 SASEGT. This CDR3 spans 16 amino acids. The CDR3, as DNA: TGTGCCAGCAGTGCTTGGGCAGACCTGAGCTCCTACGAGCAGTACTTC. Its protein is CASSAWADLSSYEQYF.

This chain uses TRBV5-1 with TRBJ1-4; perhaps TRBD1 as D (5 bases). The CDR3 totals 14 residues. Germline CDR1 is SGHRS and CDR2 is YFSETQ. The V end was cut by 0 bases, the J end by 6 bases, with 9 bases between. The DNA for the CDR3 is TGCGCCAGCAGCTTGGCGACGGGGGATGAAAAACTGTTTTTT. Protein sequence: CASSLATGDEKLFF.

This chain links TRBV10-2 with TRBJ1-4; TRBD1 aligns across 7 bases. CDR3 length equals 15 residues. V trimming: 1 base; J trimming: 7 bases; junction bases outside the gene matches: 6. Germline-derived CDR1 and CDR2 are WSHSY and SAAADI. CDR3: CASSEWSGGSEKLFF. As DNA, the CDR3 is TGCGCCAGCAGTGAGTGGTCAGGGGGTTCTGAAAAACTGTTTTTT.

Regarding this clone: Other nucleotide sequences in the sample specify the same CDR3. V is TRBV30 and J is TRBJ2-3, with TRBD2 matching over 10 bases. The CDR3 covers 15 residues. Losses at the gene ends were 1 base for V and 2 bases for J; bases not matched to a gene: 3. The germline V gene has CDR1 GTSNPN and CDR2 SVGIG (reference sequence). CDR3 nucleotide sequence: TGTGCCTGGAGTGGGACTAGCGGTACCACAGATACGCAGTATTTT. Its translation: CAWSGTSGTTDTQYF.

V is TRBV27 and J is TRBJ2-1, with 12 nucleotides matching TRBD2. V was pared by 8 bases and J by 0 bases, with 2 bases of the junction left unmatched. Germline loops: CDR1 MNHEY, CDR2 SMNVEV (reference sequence). CDR3 length: 15 amino acids. The CDR3, as DNA: TGTGCCAGCGGACTAGCGGGGAGCTCCTACAATGAGCAGTTCTTC. Its translation is CASGLAGSSYNEQFF.

The DNA of the CDR3 is TGTGCCAGCAGCAGGACAGGGGGCGGAACAGATACGCAGTATTTT. Its translation: CASSRTGGGTDTQYF. The genes are TRBV21-1 and TRBJ2-3; the D call in the table, TRBD1, was not verified against the DNA. TRBV21-1 is marked as a pseudogene. The CDR3 totals 15 residues.

The rearrangement links TRBV2 to TRBJ1-3; tentatively, D is TRBD1 (5 bases). Deletions cut 3 bases from V and 4 bases from J, with 13 bases between. Germline CDR1 is SNHLY and CDR2 is FYNNEI. The CDR3 loop spans 15 amino acids. This CDR3 reads CASSDYSGRGNTIYF. The DNA for the CDR3 is TGTGCCAGCAGTGATTACTCAGGGAGGGGAAACACCATATATTTT.

CDR3 nucleotides: TGTGCCAGCAGCCCCCCCCGCCGGGGGGACCCCTCCTTGGAGCGAGAGCAGTACTTC. Amino acids: CASSPPRRGDPSLEREQYF. The rearrangement joins TRBV7-9 to TRBJ2-7, with TRBD2 matching 7 bases. This CDR3 has 19 residues. After removal of 5 bases from V and 7 bases from J, the junction contained 26 bases not matched to a gene. Germline assignment: CDR1 SEHNR and CDR2 FQNEAQ (reference sequence).

This chain joins TRBV27 and TRBJ2-7; possibly TRBD1 for D (6 bases). This CDR3 has 17 amino acids. CDR1 is MNHEY, CDR2 SMNVEV, per germline (reference sequence). V lost 6 bases to trimming and J lost 6 bases, with 27 bases between them. DNA for the CDR3: TGTGCCAGCAGCTACATCCCCAAACAGGGTCTCGTGGCCGAGCAGTACTTC. Encoded protein: CASSYIPKQGLVAEQYF.

V and J are TRBV15 and TRBJ2-5, with 9 bases lining up with TRBD2. Per germline, CDR1 LNHNV and CDR2 YYDKDF (reference sequence). Trimming at V came to 3 bases and at J to 0 bases, leaving 14 bases not matched to a gene. This CDR3 contains 19 residues. The CDR3 sequence is CATSRKPGLAENYQETQYF. The CDR3 DNA follows: TGTGCCACCAGCAGGAAACCGGGACTAGCCGAAAATTACCAAGAGACCCAGTACTTC.

J is TRBJ2-1 and V is TRBV7-8; a possible D gene is TRBD2 (6 bases). This CDR3 is 19 amino acids long. Trimming removed 1 base from V and 7 bases from J, with 26 bases in between. Per germline, CDR1 SGHVS and CDR2 FQNEAQ. In DNA, the CDR3 is TGTGCCAGCAGCTTAGTATTACGTGGAGGGGCCCCCTTATTGAATGAGCAGTTCTTC. Residues: CASSLVLRGGAPLLNEQFF.

The rearrangement uses TRBV5-4 and TRBJ1-5, with 10 positions matching TRBD1. CDR3 length: 13 residues. With V trimmed by 3 bases and J by 6 bases, 0 bases remained unmatched. Looked up from germline, CDR1 is SGHNT and CDR2 is YYREEE (reference sequence). The CDR3 region has the DNA TGTGCCAGCAGCTGGGACAGGGGTCAGCCCCAGCATTTT. Translating gives CASSWDRGQPQHF.

J is TRBJ1-2 and V is TRBV6-1; 9 nucleotides agree with TRBD1. V lost 2 bases, J lost 5 bases, and 21 bases stayed unmatched. The CDR3 totals 20 residues. CDR1 is MNHNS and CDR2 is SASEGT in the germline V gene. CDR3 residues: CASSETYTYGRTGELYGYTF. The CDR3 coding sequence is TGTGCCAGCAGTGAAACATACACCTACGGACGGACAGGGGAGCTTTATGGCTACACCTTC.

The rearrangement links TRBV27 to TRBJ1-5, with D possibly TRBD1 on 5 matching bases. The germline gives CDR1 MNHEY, CDR2 SMNVEV (reference sequence). The CDR3 is 14 residues long. The V and J ends lost 8 bases and 2 bases respectively, with 13 bases between them. The CDR3 coding sequence is TGTGCCAGCGGGGGGACTTTGGGCAATCAGCCCCAGCATTTT. This codes for CASGGTLGNQPQHF.

The chain has TRBV6-5 and TRBJ1-1, with D hard to call. Trimming removed 4 bases at V and 5 bases at J, with 11 bases between. The CDR3 runs to 13 residues. Germline V gene data show CDR1 as MNHEY and CDR2 as SVGAGI. The CDR3 protein is CASSFLLRTEAFF. In nucleotides, the CDR3 is TGTGCCAGCAGTTTCCTACTTAGAACTGAAGCTTTCTTT.

This rearrangement joins TRBV27 to TRBJ2-2; 12 bases align to TRBD1. CDR3 length: 16 residues. Trimming at V came to 8 bases and at J to 3 bases, leaving 7 bases not matched to a gene. Germline loops: CDR1 MNHEY, CDR2 SMNVEV (reference sequence). The DNA for the CDR3 is TGTGCCAGCCGGAGGGACAGGGGGCGCGACACCGGGGAGCTGTTTTTT. This encodes CASRRDRGRDTGELFF.

The chain carries TRBV28 and TRBJ2-7, with TRBD2 matching 8 bases. The trim removed 1 base at V and 1 base at J, leaving 18 bases unmatched. CDR1 MDHEN and CDR2 SYDVKM come from the germline V gene. This CDR3 is 20 amino acids long. The CDR3 spells CASSLFSVTSVFAESYEQYF. CDR3 nucleotides: TGTGCCAGCAGTTTATTTTCGGTGACTAGCGTCTTCGCGGAATCCTACGAGCAGTACTTC.